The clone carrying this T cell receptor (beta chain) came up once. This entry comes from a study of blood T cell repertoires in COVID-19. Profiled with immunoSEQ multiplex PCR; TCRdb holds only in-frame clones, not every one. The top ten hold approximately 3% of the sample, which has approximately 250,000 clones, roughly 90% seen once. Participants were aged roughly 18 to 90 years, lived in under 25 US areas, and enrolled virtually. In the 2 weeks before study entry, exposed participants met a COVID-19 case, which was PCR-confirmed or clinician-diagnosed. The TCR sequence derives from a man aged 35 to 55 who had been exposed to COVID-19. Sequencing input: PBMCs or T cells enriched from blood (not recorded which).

The CDR3 region is CAWNLGQGAHLKYF. The CDR3 coding sequence is TGTGCCTGGAACCTAGGACAGGGGGCACACCTTAAGTACTTC. V gene TRBV30 combines with J gene TRBJ2-4; 11 bases match TRBD1. The germline CDR1 and CDR2 sequences are GTSNPN and SVGIG (reference sequence). The CDR3 consists of 14 residues. V was pared by 4 bases and J by 14 bases, with 13 bases of the junction left unmatched.